This T cell receptor (beta chain) was obtained from a study of T cell changes during pregnancy in multiple sclerosis. The germline gives CDR1 GTSNPN, CDR2 SVGIG (reference sequence). V trimming: 2 bases; J trimming: 3 bases; junction bases outside the gene matches: 6. CDR3 length equals 14 residues. Libraries were prepared by immunoSEQ multiplex PCR; TCRdb keeps only in-frame clonotypes and omits some of them. Found here are 70,000 to 90,000 clones, 85% to 95% of them singletons; the top ten hold 1%. The chain has TRBV30 and TRBJ2-7, with TRBD1 identical over 8 bases. The source is a female donor with multiple sclerosis, enrolled in a pregnancy study. Material: peripheral blood, obtained in the first trimester of pregnancy. The CDR3 reads CAWSIGTGRYEQYF. DNA of the CDR3: TGTGCCTGGAGTATTGGGACAGGCCGCTACGAGCAGTACTTC. Combining the CDR3 with reference TRBV30 and TRBJ2-7 gives the whole variable domain SQTIHQWPATLVQPVGSPLSLECTVEGTSNPNLYWYRQAAGRGLQLLFYSVGIGQISSEVPQNLSASRPQDRQFILSSKKLLLSDSGFYLCAWSIGTGRYEQYFGPGTRLTVT.